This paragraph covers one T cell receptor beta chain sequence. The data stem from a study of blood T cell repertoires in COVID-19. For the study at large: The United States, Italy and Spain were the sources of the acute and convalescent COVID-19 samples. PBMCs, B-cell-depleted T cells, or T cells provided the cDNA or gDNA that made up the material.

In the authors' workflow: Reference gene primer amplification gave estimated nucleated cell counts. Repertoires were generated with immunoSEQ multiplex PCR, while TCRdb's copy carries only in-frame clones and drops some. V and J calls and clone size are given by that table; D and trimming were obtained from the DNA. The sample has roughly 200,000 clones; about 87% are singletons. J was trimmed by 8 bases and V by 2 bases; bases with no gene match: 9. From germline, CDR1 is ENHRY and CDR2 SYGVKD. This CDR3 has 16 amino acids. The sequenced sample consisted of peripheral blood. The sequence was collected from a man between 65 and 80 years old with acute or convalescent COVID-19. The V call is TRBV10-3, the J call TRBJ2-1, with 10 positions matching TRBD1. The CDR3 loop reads CAISEPGTGDSDEQFF. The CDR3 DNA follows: TGTGCCATCAGTGAGCCCGGGACAGGGGATTCCGATGAGCAGTTCTTC.